This T cell receptor (beta chain) comes out of a study of cytomegalovirus exposure and HLA in healthy donors. Healthy donors of bone marrow made up the group. Study-level results: Specific recognition of CMV antigens was confirmed in vitro for a few chains (all CMV-associated).

The primer mix had 60 Vbeta and 13 Jbeta primers. Measured with immunoSEQ multiplex PCR; TCRdb has only the in-frame clones, and not every one. The table includes 200,000 to 250,000 clones, around 86% detected once. The CDR3 spans 13 residues. The V gene end was trimmed by 5 bases and the J gene end by 6 bases; junction bases not matched to a gene: 3. CDR1 and CDR2 (germline): SGHTA, FQGTGA. A word on this clone: As yet, its antigen is unknown.

The source is a middle-aged woman in good health and CMV-seronegative. This rearrangement joins TRBV7-3 to TRBJ2-1, with 8 bases fitting TRBD1. The material sequenced was PBMCs. CDR3: CASSTGQGNEQFF. In nucleotides, the CDR3 is TGTGCCAGCAGCACAGGACAGGGCAATGAGCAGTTCTTC.